These T cell receptor beta chains were read from a single sample in a study of CD8 T cells in ankylosing spondylitis. One entry per CDR3 protein results from TCRdb running MiXCR on the 5' RACE reads. Here the sample spans around 130,000 distinct CDR3 sequences, roughly 7.3% being singletons. What was sequenced was blood, either unsorted or a sorted T cell fraction (not recorded which). The receptors were gathered from a male donor with ankylosing spondylitis or in good health (not recorded which). The CDR3 runs from the conserved cysteine through the conserved F or W. The order of the fields is clone size, D gene, V gene, J gene, CDR3 protein, CDR3 DNA. The D gene is left open where the match is weak. Not all rows give a size; the values are once, few, many and, for expanded clones, a class.

clone size: many; D gene: -; V gene: TRBV10-3; J gene: TRBJ2-7; CDR3 protein: CAISEASSLTYEQYF; CDR3 DNA: TGTGCCATCAGTGAAGCTTCGTCCCTAACCTACGAGCAGTACTTC
clone size: few; D gene: TRBD2; V gene: TRBV7-2; J gene: TRBJ2-7; CDR3 protein: CASSSRLAGGEMEQYF; CDR3 DNA: TGTGCCAGCAGCTCTAGACTAGCGGGGGGTGAAATGGAGCAGTACTTC
clone size: many; D gene: -; V gene: TRBV5-1; J gene: TRBJ2-3; CDR3 protein: CASITQRVDTQYF; CDR3 DNA: TGCGCCAGCATTACCCAGCGGGTGGATACGCAGTATTTT
clone size: many; D gene: -; V gene: TRBV12-3/TRBV12-4; J gene: TRBJ2-7; CDR3 protein: CASSSTGRIGYEQYF; CDR3 DNA: TGTGCCAGCAGTTCCACAGGGCGAATAGGCTACGAGCAGTACTTC
clone size: many; D gene: TRBD1; V gene: TRBV9; J gene: TRBJ2-7; CDR3 protein: CASSRTGVESYEQYF; CDR3 DNA: TGTGCCAGCAGTCGTACAGGGGTTGAGTCCTACGAGCAGTACTTC
clone size: many; D gene: TRBD2; V gene: TRBV3-1; J gene: TRBJ2-1; CDR3 protein: CASSRTSEPYNEQFF; CDR3 DNA: TGTGCCAGCAGCAGGACTAGCGAGCCCTACAATGAGCAGTTCTTC
clone size: many; D gene: -; V gene: TRBV29-1; J gene: TRBJ1-2; CDR3 protein: CSVAVRGLFYGYTF; CDR3 DNA: TGCAGCGTAGCCGTCCGGGGGCTTTTCTATGGCTACACCTTC
clone size: many; D gene: -; V gene: TRBV29-1; J gene: TRBJ1-1; CDR3 protein: CSVAEVAEAFF; CDR3 DNA: TGCAGCGTTGCTGAGGTGGCTGAAGCTTTCTTT
clone size: few; D gene: TRBD2; V gene: TRBV4-1; J gene: TRBJ2-4; CDR3 protein: CASSQVGLVYLAKNIQYF; CDR3 DNA: TGCGCCAGCAGCCAGGTCGGACTAGTCTACCTAGCCAAAAACATTCAGTACTTC
clone size: many; D gene: TRBD2; V gene: TRBV7-7; J gene: TRBJ2-3; CDR3 protein: CASSKGLAGFTDTQYF; CDR3 DNA: TGTGCCAGCAGCAAGGGACTAGCGGGGTTCACAGATACGCAGTATTTT
clone size: many; D gene: -; V gene: TRBV4-3; J gene: TRBJ2-3; CDR3 protein: CASSQEVAATDTQYF; CDR3 DNA: TGCGCCAGCAGCCAAGAAGTAGCGGCCACAGATACGCAGTATTTT
clone size: many; D gene: -; V gene: TRBV20-1; J gene: TRBJ2-5; CDR3 protein: CSASRVAKGRETQYF; CDR3 DNA: TGCAGTGCTAGTCGGGTAGCGAAAGGTCGGGAGACCCAGTACTTC
clone size: many; D gene: -; V gene: TRBV6-1; J gene: TRBJ1-4; CDR3 protein: CASRDRGPINEKLFF; CDR3 DNA: TGTGCCAGCCGTGATCGGGGTCCAATTAATGAAAAACTGTTTTTT
clone size: many; D gene: -; V gene: TRBV5-8; J gene: TRBJ2-7; CDR3 protein: CASSPGFGSYEQYF; CDR3 DNA: TGTGCCAGCAGCCCGGGGTTCGGATCCTACGAGCAGTACTTC
clone size: many; D gene: -; V gene: TRBV7-2; J gene: TRBJ2-3; CDR3 protein: CASSLAGTRDTQYF; CDR3 DNA: TGTGCCAGCAGCCTAGCCGGCACCAGAGATACGCAGTATTTT
clone size: -; D gene: TRBD1; V gene: TRBV5-1; J gene: TRBJ1-6; CDR3 protein: CASSLPRTGSNPPLHF; CDR3 DNA: TGCGCCAGCAGCCTGCCTAGGACAGGTTCCAATCCACCCCTCCACTTT
clone size: many; D gene: -; V gene: TRBV5-1; J gene: TRBJ2-7; CDR3 protein: CASSFDTSYEQYF; CDR3 DNA: TGCGCCAGCAGCTTTGACACCTCCTACGAGCAGTACTTC
clone size: many; D gene: -; V gene: TRBV9; J gene: TRBJ1-4; CDR3 protein: CASSVSGPNEKLFF; CDR3 DNA: TGTGCCAGCAGCGTATCAGGGCCTAATGAAAAACTGTTTTTT
clone size: many; D gene: -; V gene: TRBV5-1; J gene: TRBJ2-7; CDR3 protein: CASSPNAGLVYEQYF; CDR3 DNA: TGCGCCAGCAGCCCTAACGCAGGGTTGGTCTACGAGCAGTACTTC
clone size: many; D gene: TRBD1; V gene: TRBV5-1; J gene: TRBJ1-2; CDR3 protein: CASARWGQDLYGYTF; CDR3 DNA: TGCGCCAGCGCCCGGTGGGGACAGGACCTCTATGGCTACACCTTC
clone size: many; D gene: TRBD1; V gene: TRBV5-1; J gene: TRBJ2-2; CDR3 protein: CASSFSPGGVGELFF; CDR3 DNA: TGCGCCAGCAGCTTCTCCCCAGGGGGAGTCGGGGAGCTGTTTTTT
clone size: many; D gene: TRBD2; V gene: TRBV7-2; J gene: TRBJ2-1; CDR3 protein: CASSSRTSGVDNEQFF; CDR3 DNA: TGTGCCAGCAGCTCCCGGACTAGCGGGGTTGACAATGAGCAGTTCTTC
clone size: once; D gene: TRBD1; V gene: TRBV10-1; J gene: TRBJ1-2; CDR3 protein: CASSTDRAYGYTF; CDR3 DNA: TGCGCCAGCAGTACGGACAGGGCTTATGGCTACACCTTC
clone size: -; D gene: -; V gene: TRBV12-3/TRBV12-4; J gene: TRBJ2-1; CDR3 protein: CASSLRLAGNEQFF; CDR3 DNA: TGTGCCAGCAGTTTAAGGCTAGCAGGCAATGAGCAGTTCTTC
clone size: many; D gene: TRBD1; V gene: TRBV12-3/TRBV12-4; J gene: TRBJ1-2; CDR3 protein: CASSLLLQGRASGGYTF; CDR3 DNA: TGTGCCAGCAGTCTTTTATTACAGGGGAGAGCTTCCGGCGGCTACACCTTC
clone size: many; D gene: -; V gene: TRBV6-6; J gene: TRBJ2-7; CDR3 protein: CASHSDSYEQYF; CDR3 DNA: TGTGCCAGCCACTCAGACTCCTACGAGCAGTACTTC
clone size: many; D gene: -; V gene: TRBV7-2; J gene: TRBJ2-2; CDR3 protein: CASSLLGGAGELFF; CDR3 DNA: TGTGCCAGCAGCTTACTCGGGGGCGCCGGGGAGCTGTTTTTT
clone size: -; D gene: -; V gene: TRBV7-9; J gene: TRBJ2-7; CDR3 protein: CASSPALLGGGYEQYF; CDR3 DNA: TGTGCCAGCAGCCCCGCTTTGTTGGGGGGAGGCTACGAGCAGTACTTC
clone size: many; D gene: -; V gene: TRBV5-1; J gene: TRBJ1-1; CDR3 protein: CASSLGASNTEAFF; CDR3 DNA: TGCGCCAGCAGCTTGGGGGCGTCGAACACTGAAGCTTTCTTT
clone size: many; D gene: -; V gene: TRBV2; J gene: TRBJ2-2; CDR3 protein: CASSVGANTGELFF; CDR3 DNA: TGTGCCAGCAGTGTTGGGGCGAACACCGGGGAGCTGTTTTTT
clone size: few; D gene: TRBD1; V gene: TRBV7-2; J gene: TRBJ1-3; CDR3 protein: CASSPSGQGVNTIYF; CDR3 DNA: TGTGCCAGCAGCCCCTCCGGACAGGGGGTAAACACCATATATTTT
clone size: many; D gene: -; V gene: TRBV12-3/TRBV12-4; J gene: TRBJ2-4; CDR3 protein: CASSFAGGEAKNIQYF; CDR3 DNA: TGTGCCAGCAGTTTCGCGGGTGGGGAGGCCAAAAACATTCAGTACTTC
clone size: many; D gene: -; V gene: TRBV20-1; J gene: TRBJ1-2; CDR3 protein: CSASGNYGYTF; CDR3 DNA: TGCAGTGCTTCCGGGAACTATGGCTACACCTTC
clone size: few; D gene: -; V gene: TRBV20-1; J gene: TRBJ1-5; CDR3 protein: CSAVKGNQPQHF; CDR3 DNA: TGCAGTGCGGTAAAGGGCAATCAGCCCCAGCATTTT
clone size: many; D gene: -; V gene: TRBV28; J gene: TRBJ2-6; CDR3 protein: CASRGGWGANVLTF; CDR3 DNA: TGTGCCAGCAGGGGGGGTTGGGGGGCCAACGTCCTGACTTTC
clone size: many; D gene: TRBD1; V gene: TRBV7-9; J gene: TRBJ2-3; CDR3 protein: CASSSTGQGSTDTQYF; CDR3 DNA: TGTGCCAGCAGCTCTACCGGACAGGGGAGCACAGATACGCAGTATTTT
clone size: many; D gene: TRBD2; V gene: TRBV20-1; J gene: TRBJ2-2; CDR3 protein: CSAGLSNTGELFF; CDR3 DNA: TGCAGTGCGGGACTATCGAACACCGGGGAGCTGTTTTTT
clone size: many; D gene: -; V gene: TRBV3-1; J gene: TRBJ1-6; CDR3 protein: CASSQTDYNSPLHF; CDR3 DNA: TGTGCCAGCAGCCAAACTGATTATAATTCACCCCTCCACTTT
clone size: many; D gene: -; V gene: TRBV5-1; J gene: TRBJ1-2; CDR3 protein: CASSSQRLYGYTF; CDR3 DNA: TGCGCCAGCAGCTCACAGAGACTCTATGGCTACACCTTC
clone size: many; D gene: -; V gene: TRBV7-8; J gene: TRBJ2-7; CDR3 protein: CASSLVRRTFYEQYF; CDR3 DNA: TGTGCCAGCAGCTTAGTTCGCAGAACCTTCTACGAGCAGTACTTC
clone size: many; D gene: -; V gene: TRBV5-1; J gene: TRBJ1-1; CDR3 protein: CASSLVENMNTEAFF; CDR3 DNA: TGCGCCAGCAGCTTGGTGGAGAACATGAACACTGAAGCTTTCTTT
clone size: few; D gene: TRBD2; V gene: TRBV12-3/TRBV12-4; J gene: TRBJ2-1; CDR3 protein: CASSLASGGTHNEQFF; CDR3 DNA: TGTGCCAGCAGTTTAGCTAGCGGGGGGACACACAATGAGCAGTTCTTC
clone size: many; D gene: -; V gene: TRBV7-9; J gene: TRBJ1-2; CDR3 protein: CASSLNGYTF; CDR3 DNA: TGTGCCAGCAGCTTAAATGGCTACACCTTC
clone size: many; D gene: -; V gene: TRBV5-5; J gene: TRBJ1-2; CDR3 protein: CASSEQAPFGYTF; CDR3 DNA: TGTGCCAGTTCCGAACAGGCTCCTTTTGGCTACACCTTC
clone size: many; D gene: TRBD1; V gene: TRBV20-1; J gene: TRBJ1-2; CDR3 protein: CSARWGTGGYTF; CDR3 DNA: TGCAGTGCTCGGTGGGGGACAGGTGGCTACACCTTC
clone size: many; D gene: -; V gene: TRBV20-1; J gene: TRBJ2-3; CDR3 protein: CSARDRGSKPDTQYF; CDR3 DNA: TGCAGTGCTAGAGATCGGGGATCTAAGCCAGATACGCAGTATTTT
clone size: many; D gene: TRBD2; V gene: TRBV5-1; J gene: TRBJ2-7; CDR3 protein: CASRESGRASEQYF; CDR3 DNA: TGCGCCAGCAGAGAAAGCGGGAGGGCCTCCGAGCAGTACTTC
clone size: many; D gene: TRBD1; V gene: TRBV28; J gene: TRBJ1-4; CDR3 protein: CASKGQGARRGEKLFF; CDR3 DNA: TGTGCCAGCAAAGGACAGGGGGCCCGGCGTGGTGAAAAACTGTTTTTT
clone size: -; D gene: -; V gene: TRBV10-3; J gene: TRBJ2-7; CDR3 protein: CATTDGDSSYEQYF; CDR3 DNA: TGTGCCACGACCGATGGAGATAGCTCCTACGAGCAGTACTTC
clone size: many; D gene: -; V gene: TRBV20-1; J gene: TRBJ2-1; CDR3 protein: CSAGKDGMNNEQFF; CDR3 DNA: TGCAGTGCTGGCAAGGACGGGATGAACAATGAGCAGTTCTTC